The 16 T cell receptor beta chains below were found in one sample sequenced in a study of identical twins. Each CDR3 protein is one row after TCRdb ran MiXCR on the 5' RACE reads. The sample gives more than 250,000 distinct CDR3 sequences, approximately 8% of which show up once; over 2% is in the top ten. These data also featured in a second study, about yellow fever vaccine responses in identical twins.

Sequencing input: memory (CD45RO+) T cells sorted from blood. These receptors originate from a woman between 18 and 29 years old in good health.

This clonotype showed up many times. CDR3 in DNA: TGTGCCAGCCAGGGGGACTATGGCTACACCTTC. Translated: CASQGDYGYTF. V is TRBV12-3 or TRBV12-4 and J is TRBJ1-2; 7 bases align to TRBD1. J gave up 3 bases and V 8 bases, and 0 bases lay outside the gene matches. The CDR3 is 11 residues long.

This clonotype was seen ten or more times. V usage is TRBV9 and J usage is TRBJ1-2; weak D call: TRBD1 (6 bases). Germline CDR1 SGDLS, CDR2 YYNGEE. This CDR3 is 14 amino acids long. Trimming removed 2 bases at V and 6 bases at J, with 14 bases between. The CDR3 coding sequence is TGTGCCAGCAGCGTTAAGGGGGGCTCGGATGGCTACACCTTC. As protein: CASSVKGGSDGYTF.

The sample holds a few counts of this clonotype. The chain carries TRBV11-2 and TRBJ2-7, with D possibly matching TRBD2 (6 bases). Germline V lookup: CDR1 SGHAT, CDR2 FQNNGV. V was clipped by 5 bases and J by 1 base, with 18 bases between them. The CDR3 has 16 residues. The CDR3, as DNA: TGTGCCAGCAGCCCCTTTCCGCGGGGCCCATCCTACGAGCAGTACTTC. Translation: CASSPFPRGPSYEQYF. Filled out from reference TRBV11-2 and TRBJ2-7, the complete variable domain reads EAGVAQSPRYKIIEKRQSVAFWCNPISGHATLYWYQQILGQGPKLLIQFQNNGVVDDSQLPKDRFSAERLKGVDSTLKIQPAKLEDSAVYLCASSPFPRGPSYEQYFGPGTRLTVT.

This chain joins TRBV5-1 and TRBJ2-7, with D possibly called TRBD1 or TRBD2 (5 bases each). Germline V gene data show CDR1 as SGHRS and CDR2 as YFSETQ. The V end was cut by 0 bases, the J end by 3 bases, with 13 bases between. There are 15 residues in the CDR3. The CDR3, as DNA: TGCGCCAGCAGCTTGGAGGGGACCGTGGGCTACGAGCAGTACTTC. Its translation is CASSLEGTVGYEQYF. Based on the CDR3 plus reference TRBV5-1 and TRBJ2-7, the full variable domain is KAGVTQTPRYLIKTRGQQVTLSCSPISGHRSVSWYQQTPGQGLQFLFEYFSETQRNKGNFPGRFSGRQFSNSRSEMNVSTLELGDSALYLCASSLEGTVGYEQYFGPGTRLTVT.

This clonotype has just a few counts. One end of the junction varies from germline; a read error may be responsible. The V gene is TRBV12-3 or TRBV12-4, the J gene TRBJ1-2; 11 bases map to TRBD1. The CDR3 is made up of 15 amino acids. The CDR3 protein is CASRLGTGGNYGYTF. CDR3 nucleotide sequence: TGTGCCAGCAGATTAGGGACAGGGGGGAACTATGGCTACACCTTC.

V gene TRBV6-1 combines with J gene TRBJ2-7; D call uncertain. Looked up from germline, CDR1 is MNHNS and CDR2 is SASEGT. There are 13 residues in the CDR3. Trimming removed 4 bases at V and 4 bases at J, with 11 bases between. The CDR3 loop reads CASSGQALYEQYF. CDR3 nucleotides: TGTGCCAGCAGTGGGCAGGCCCTTTACGAGCAGTACTTC.

The chain joins TRBV21-1 to TRBJ2-1; TRBD2 reflects the table's D call only, with no check against the DNA. TRBV21-1 is an annotated pseudogene. The CDR3 length is 17 residues. The CDR3 nucleotides read TGTGCCAGCAGCAAACGGAGCGGGAAGCCCTCCTACAATGAGCAGTTCTTC. Its protein product is CASSKRSGKPSYNEQFF.

A few counts support this clonotype. The junction departs from germline at one end; a sequencing error may be responsible. This chain uses TRBV7-2 with TRBJ2-7; tentative D call: TRBD2 (6 bases). CDR1 is SGHTA and CDR2 is FQGNSA in the germline V gene. This CDR3 has 11 amino acids. CDR3 loop: CASSYRLEQAF. CDR3 DNA sequence: TGTGCCAGCAGCTATCGACTAGAGCAGGCGTTC.

This clonotype has more than one count but fewer than ten. V gene TRBV6-5 combines with J gene TRBJ1-2, with D perhaps TRBD1 (6 bases). V was pared by 1 base and J by 4 bases, with 16 bases between. The CDR3 is 16 amino acids. Germline CDR1 and CDR2: MNHEY and SVGAGI. CDR3 sequence (DNA): TGTGCCAGCAGTTACTATGGACAGAGTTCATCCTATGGCTACACCTTC. Translated, it gives CASSYYGQSSSYGYTF.

This clonotype was recorded at least ten times. The genes are TRBV10-1 and TRBJ2-2, with unresolved D. The germline gives CDR1 WNHNN, CDR2 SYGVQD (reference sequence). V lost 4 bases to trimming and J lost 7 bases, with 4 bases between them. The CDR3 covers 11 residues. Here the CDR3 DNA reads TGCGCCAGCAGTGCTGGCGGGGAGCTGTTTTTT. Translating it yields CASSAGGELFF.

A note on this clonotype: A read error may explain this, as a much larger clone is one base away. The chain carries TRBV20-1 and TRBJ2-7; 7 bases are a match to TRBD1. V shed 5 bases, J shed 1 base, and the junction held 14 bases outside the gene matches. There are 16 residues in the CDR3. Germline V gene data show CDR1 as DFQATT and CDR2 as SNEGSKA (reference sequence). The DNA of the CDR3 is TGCAGTGCTGACGGCGCAAATTCAGGGGGATCCTACGAGCAGTACTTC. Translation: CSADGANSGGSYEQYF.

This clonotype was seen more than once but under ten times. V usage is TRBV5-5 and J usage is TRBJ2-1; 11 nucleotides agree with TRBD2. The CDR3 length is 18 residues. The trim removed 3 bases at V and 5 bases at J, leaving 13 bases unmatched. Germline CDR1 is SGHKS and CDR2 is YYEKEE (reference sequence). The DNA of the CDR3 is TGTGCCAGCAGCTCAATAAGCCTTAGCGGGAGGGCCGACAATGAGCAGTTCTTC. It encodes CASSSISLSGRADNEQFF.

This clonotype was picked up a small number of times. This sequence joins TRBV20-1 and TRBJ1-5; the D gene is possibly TRBD1 (5 bases). Germline assignment: CDR1 DFQATT and CDR2 SNEGSKA (reference sequence). The CDR3 length is 15 residues. Trimming took off 3 bases at V and 8 bases at J, with 20 bases between the two ends. The CDR3 here is CSASEGIPDGEPQHF. In DNA, the CDR3 is TGCAGTGCTAGCGAGGGGATTCCGGATGGGGAGCCCCAGCATTTT.

The chain links TRBV11-2 to TRBJ1-1; no clear D. V was shortened by 1 base and J by 1 base, with 7 bases between the two germline ends. This CDR3 has 14 amino acids. The germline gives CDR1 SGHAT, CDR2 FQNNGV. CDR3 sequence reads: CASSLVAGNTEAFF. DNA of the CDR3: TGTGCCAGCAGCTTAGTGGCAGGGAACACTGAAGCTTTCTTT. The full variable domain, completed using reference TRBV11-2 and TRBJ1-1, is EAGVAQSPRYKIIEKRQSVAFWCNPISGHATLYWYQQILGQGPKLLIQFQNNGVVDDSQLPKDRFSAERLKGVDSTLKIQPAKLEDSAVYLCASSLVAGNTEAFFGQGTRLTVV.

J is TRBJ2-3 and V is TRBV7-3; 9 nucleotides match TRBD2. Germline V gene lookup returns CDR1 SGHTA and CDR2 FQGTGA. V was clipped by 5 bases and J by 2 bases; unmatched bases: 5. CDR3 length equals 15 residues. CDR3 sequence: CASSTGLAATDTQYF. DNA for the CDR3: TGTGCCAGCAGCACGGGACTAGCAGCCACAGATACGCAGTATTTT.

The chain links TRBV6-2 or TRBV6-3 to TRBJ2-1; D remains unclear. The CDR3 has 12 amino acids. Germline V CDR1 and CDR2: MNHEY, SVGEGT. Trimming cost V 5 bases and J 10 bases, with 12 bases left between them. The CDR3 DNA sequence: TGTGCCAGCAGTAGCCCCCCTCGAGAGCAGTTCTTC. Translated, it gives CASSSPPREQFF.